The 10 T cell receptor beta chains below all came from one sample that was sequenced in a study of blood T cell repertoires in COVID-19. Only in-frame clones appear in the TCRdb table, and some are missing; sequencing was by immunoSEQ multiplex PCR. The table includes under 150,000 clones, less than 85% detected once. The sample comprised peripheral blood. The receptor source for this set is a man in his thirties or forties with acute or convalescent COVID-19.

The CDR3 DNA follows: TGTGCCAGCAGTCCCGGACAGCAGGCTCAGCCCCAGCATTTT. Its protein is CASSPGQQAQPQHF. V usage is TRBV27 and J usage is TRBJ1-5; D may be TRBD1 (6 bases). V lost 5 bases, J lost 6 bases, and 14 bases lay in between. The CDR3 covers 14 residues. Germline-derived CDR1 and CDR2 are MNHEY and SMNVEV (reference sequence).

The chain links TRBV18 to TRBJ2-3; 7 positions match TRBD1. V lost 4 bases to trimming and J lost 2 bases; unmatched junction nucleotides: 6. The CDR3 runs to 15 residues. The germline V gene encodes CDR1 KGHSH and CDR2 LQKENI. The DNA for the CDR3 is TGTGCCAGCTCACGGACCGGGACAGCCACAGATACGCAGTATTTT. Its translation is CASSRTGTATDTQYF.

This clone turned up a few times. The chain carries TRBV19 and TRBJ2-1, with D possibly matching TRBD2 (6 bases). Trimming removed 9 bases at V and 9 bases at J, with 27 bases between. The V gene's germline CDR1 is LNHDA and CDR2 SQIVND (reference sequence). The CDR3 is 16 residues long. CDR3 amino acids: CASSGRRGTGPGEQFF. In nucleotides, the CDR3 is TGTGCCAGCTCCGGGCGGCGCGGGACTGGTCCGGGTGAGCAGTTCTTC.

Regarding this clone: This CDR3 is also generated by other DNA sequences in the sample. The CDR3: CASSWGGGTEAFF. DNA of the CDR3: TGTGCCAGCAGTTGGGGCGGGGGCACTGAAGCTTTCTTT. V gene TRBV27 combines with J gene TRBJ1-1; D might be TRBD1 (5 bases). The CDR3 contains 13 residues. The V end was cut by 4 bases, the J end by 4 bases, with 10 bases between. Germline CDR1 and CDR2: MNHEY and SMNVEV (reference sequence).

This chain uses TRBV4-3 with TRBJ2-3, with 9 bases identical to TRBD1. Unmatched junction bases numbered 10, after V lost 0 bases and J lost 6 bases. This CDR3 contains 17 residues. Looked up from germline, CDR1 is LGHNA and CDR2 is YSLEER. The chain's CDR3 is CASSQDSRTGDIDTQYF. The DNA of the CDR3 is TGCGCCAGCAGCCAAGATTCCCGGACAGGGGATATCGATACGCAGTATTTT.

With regard to this clone: The same CDR3 arises from other DNA sequences in this sample as well. The V gene is TRBV7-2, the J gene TRBJ2-7, with TRBD2 identical over 11 bases. This CDR3 spans 14 amino acids. CDR1 and CDR2 (germline): SGHTA, FQGNSA. V trimming: 5 bases; J trimming: 3 bases; junction bases outside the gene matches: 3. CDR3 region: CASSPGLAGYEQYV. For the CDR3, the DNA is TGTGCCAGCAGCCCCGGACTAGCGGGCTACGAGCAGTACGTC.

The genes are TRBV10-1 and TRBJ1-1, with no clear D. CDR3 size: 13 residues. Trimming shortened V by 2 bases and J by 0 bases, and 4 bases separated the two germline ends. Germline V lookup: CDR1 WNHNN, CDR2 SYGVQD (reference sequence). CDR3 amino acids: CASSEGLNTEAFF. CDR3 nucleotide sequence: TGCGCCAGCAGTGAGGGCCTGAACACTGAAGCTTTCTTT.

A few counts support this clone. The genes are TRBV9 and TRBJ2-2; D perhaps matches TRBD2 (6 bases). V shed 3 bases and J shed 3 bases, with 15 bases lying between them. Germline lookup yields CDR1 SGDLS and CDR2 YYNGEE. The CDR3 loop spans 16 amino acids. CDR3 sequence (DNA): TGTGCCAGCAGCGGGCCTAGGGACTCTTACACCGGGGAGCTGTTTTTT. It codes for CASSGPRDSYTGELFF.

The chain combines TRBV11-3 with TRBJ2-1; TRBD2 is a possible D gene (6 bases). The CDR3 length is 15 residues. V lost 2 bases to trimming and J lost 6 bases, with 14 bases between them. CDR1 SGHNT and CDR2 YENEEA come from the germline V gene. In nucleotides, the CDR3 is TGTGCCAGCAGCTTACGGGGCGGGAAGGGCAATGAGCAGTTCTTC. Protein: CASSLRGGKGNEQFF.

The chain employs TRBV9 and TRBJ1-1; D possibly corresponds to TRBD1 (6 bases). The V end lost 1 base, the J end lost 7 bases, and 11 bases lay between the germline ends. Germline-derived CDR1 and CDR2 are SGDLS and YYNGEE. The CDR3 spans 13 residues. The CDR3 protein is CASSVNRASEAFF. CDR3 sequence (DNA): TGTGCCAGCAGCGTAAACAGGGCGAGTGAAGCTTTCTTT.